Following are 14 T cell receptor beta chains from one sample sequenced in a study of response to subunit inactivated influenza vaccine. Using its own MiXCR run on the RT-PCR reads, TCRdb lists one record per CDR3 protein. The data hold 800,000 or so distinct CDR3 sequences, with around 21% observed a single time. Sample: PBMCs from blood, taken roughly 5 days after vaccination. The receptors here all came from a man aged 50 to 59 who received an inactivated influenza vaccine.

The rearrangement joins TRBV25-1 to TRBJ1-6, with D perhaps matching TRBD1 (6 bases). Germline V gene data show CDR1 as MGHDK and CDR2 as SYGVNS. Trimming stripped 4 bases from V and 14 bases from J, with 12 bases between. This CDR3 is built from 12 residues. The CDR3 is CASSVTGISLHF. The CDR3 coding sequence is TGTGCCAGCAGTGTGACAGGTATATCCCTCCACTTT.

This clonotype was recorded a few times. The rearrangement uses TRBV27 and TRBJ2-1, with D perhaps matching TRBD1 (6 bases). CDR1 MNHEY and CDR2 SMNVEV come from the germline V gene (reference sequence). The V end lost 2 bases, the J end lost 2 bases, and 16 bases lay between the germline ends. The CDR3 extends over 17 amino acids. The CDR3 loop reads CASSLVRAGTTYNEQFF. The CDR3, as DNA: TGTGCCAGCAGTTTAGTGAGGGCCGGGACAACCTACAATGAGCAGTTCTTC.

CDR3 region: CASSSYPRGGNSYEQYF. CDR3 sequence (DNA): TGTGCCAGCAGCTCTTACCCTCGCGGGGGAAACTCCTACGAGCAGTACTTC. This chain links TRBV7-6 with TRBJ2-7; TRBD2 matches 7 bases. Losses at the gene ends were 4 bases for V and 0 bases for J; bases not matched to a gene: 12. This CDR3 comprises 17 residues. Germline V gives CDR1 SGHVS, CDR2 FNYEAQ.

This clonotype turned up a few times. The chain joins TRBV28 to TRBJ2-7; 11 bases map to TRBD2. The CDR3 is made up of 15 amino acids. Trimming removed 4 bases from V and 4 bases from J; junction bases left unmatched: 6. CDR1 is MDHEN, CDR2 SYDVKM, per germline. The CDR3 reads CASSSLAGVEYEQYF. DNA for the CDR3: TGTGCCAGCAGTTCACTAGCGGGAGTCGAGTACGAGCAGTACTTC.

DNA of the CDR3: TGCGCCAGCAGCCCGAGAGCCGGGTCCAATAACTATGGCTACACCTTC. It codes for CASSPRAGSNNYGYTF. V gene TRBV5-1 combines with J gene TRBJ1-2; D is ambiguous. The CDR3 is made up of 16 amino acids. The V and J ends lost 4 bases and 1 base respectively, with 17 bases between them. Germline V gives CDR1 SGHRS, CDR2 YFSETQ.

This rearrangement joins TRBV29-1 to TRBJ2-1, with a weak D call TRBD1 (6 bases). Germline-derived CDR1 and CDR2 are SQVTM and ANQGSEA. This CDR3 comprises 15 residues. The V end was cut by 0 bases, the J end by 4 bases, with 13 bases between. CDR3 in DNA: TGCAGCGTTGAAGATCCTACAGGGAGATACAATGAGCAGTTCTTC. Residues: CSVEDPTGRYNEQFF.

The CDR3 sequence: CASSIPGWNSPLHF. CDR3 sequence (DNA): TGTGCCAGCAGCATCCCTGGGTGGAATTCACCCCTCCACTTT. The V gene is TRBV7-2, the J gene TRBJ1-6, with unresolved D. This CDR3 region has 14 residues. Looked up from germline, CDR1 is SGHTA and CDR2 is FQGNSA. Trimming removed 5 bases from V and 7 bases from J, with 12 bases in between.

The chain uses TRBV2 and TRBJ2-2; D is possibly TRBD1 (6 bases). Trimming stripped 3 bases from V and 3 bases from J, with 8 bases between. The CDR3 has 14 residues. The germline CDR1 and CDR2 sequences are SNHLY and FYNNEI. The CDR3 region is CASSETGDTGELFF. The CDR3 bases are TGTGCCAGCAGTGAGACAGGAGACACCGGGGAGCTGTTTTTT.

This clonotype appeared a few times. This chain links TRBV20-1 with TRBJ1-2; weak D call: TRBD1 (5 bases). CDR3 length: 16 amino acids. Germline assignment: CDR1 DFQATT and CDR2 SNEGSKA (reference sequence). Trimming took off 5 bases at V and 0 bases at J, with 19 bases between the two ends. CDR3 residues: CSAHASGGTSNYGYTF. Here the CDR3 DNA reads TGCAGTGCTCACGCGTCTGGAGGGACCTCTAACTATGGCTACACCTTC.

This clonotype was observed at least ten times. The chain employs TRBV5-5 and TRBJ1-1, with 7 positions matching TRBD1. Trimming at V came to 0 bases and at J to 3 bases, leaving 5 bases not matched to a gene. The CDR3 runs to 15 residues. Germline-derived CDR1 and CDR2 are SGHKS and YYEKEE (reference sequence). The CDR3 coding sequence is TGTGCCAGCAGCTTGGTCCCCACAGGGGACACTGAAGCTTTCTTT. Translated: CASSLVPTGDTEAFF.

This rearrangement joins TRBV6-5 to TRBJ2-7, with D possibly being TRBD2 (7 bases). The CDR3 extends over 15 amino acids. Germline loops: CDR1 MNHEY, CDR2 SVGAGI. The V end lost 2 bases, the J end lost 5 bases, and 16 bases lay between the germline ends. Here the CDR3 DNA reads TGTGCCAGCAGTTACCGTAGGGGGGGCAGCGACGAGCAGTACTTC. Translation: CASSYRRGGSDEQYF.

The chain recombines TRBV20-1 with TRBJ2-7; a possible D gene is TRBD2 (5 bases). The germline V gene has CDR1 DFQATT and CDR2 SNEGSKA (reference sequence). Trimming shortened V by 4 bases and J by 0 bases, and 13 bases separated the two germline ends. The CDR3 runs 14 residues. This CDR3 is CSAIKAAGSYEQYF. The CDR3 DNA reads as TGCAGTGCTATAAAAGCGGCAGGCTCCTACGAGCAGTACTTC.

This clonotype was seen more than once but under ten times. The chain couples TRBV7-8 to TRBJ1-2, with D unresolved. The germline V gene has CDR1 SGHVS and CDR2 FQNEAQ. CDR3 size: 14 residues. Trimming removed 4 bases at V and 4 bases at J, with 13 bases between. The DNA of the CDR3 is TGTGCCAGCAGCTCGACCCTCCGGGGCTATGGCTACACCTTC. It encodes CASSSTLRGYGYTF.

The rearrangement uses TRBV7-2 and TRBJ2-1, with 7 bases aligning to TRBD2. CDR1 and CDR2 from the germline V gene are SGHTA and FQGNSA. The V and J ends lost 5 bases and 7 bases, in that order; junction bases with no gene match: 8. This CDR3 comprises 14 residues. The CDR3 coding sequence is TGTGCCAGCAGCCGGGACTATACCGGGAATGAGCAGTTCTTC. It encodes CASSRDYTGNEQFF. Full variable domain (outside the CDR3, taken from reference TRBV7-2 and TRBJ2-1): GAGVSQSPSNKVTEKGKDVELRCDPISGHTALYWYRQSLGQGLEFLIYFQGNSAPDKSGLPSDRFSAERTGGSVSTLTIQRTQQEDSAVYLCASSRDYTGNEQFFGPGTRLTVL.